This TCR beta chain was profiled in a study of radiation and T cells in renal cell carcinoma. Assay: immunoSEQ multiplex PCR; the TCRdb copy retains only in-frame clones and omits some. This table holds more than 8,000 clones, approximately 60% found once. For this clone: Its specificity is unknown.

Study-wide findings and caveats: Dominant CDR3 motifs were more common in irradiated tumors than controls.

V lost 4 bases, J lost 7 bases, and 11 bases lay in between. In germline, CDR1 is SGHNT, CDR2 YENEEA. The CDR3 length is 14 residues. Treatment: treatment-naive control, cytoreductive nephrectomy. The patient's renal cell carcinoma had clear cell pathology. This specimen consisted of tumor tissue, obtained from a patient whose treatment was nephrectomy without radiotherapy. This sequence was found in a man aged 55 to 70 with renal cell carcinoma. The genes are TRBV11-3 and TRBJ1-6; the D gene is possibly TRBD1 (6 bases). The CDR3 region is CASSSQGGNSPLHF. The CDR3 region has the DNA TGTGCCAGCAGCTCACAGGGCGGGAATTCACCCCTCCACTTT.